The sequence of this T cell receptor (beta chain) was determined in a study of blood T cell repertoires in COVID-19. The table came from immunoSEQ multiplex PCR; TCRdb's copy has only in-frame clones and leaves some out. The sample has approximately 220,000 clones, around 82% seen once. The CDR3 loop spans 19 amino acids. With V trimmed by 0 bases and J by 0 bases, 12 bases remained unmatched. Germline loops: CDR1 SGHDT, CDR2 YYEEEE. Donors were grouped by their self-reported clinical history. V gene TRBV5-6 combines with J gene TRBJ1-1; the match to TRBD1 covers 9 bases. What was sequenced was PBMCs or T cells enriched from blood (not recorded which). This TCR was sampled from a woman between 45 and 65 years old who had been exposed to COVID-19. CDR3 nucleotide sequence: TGTGCCAGCAGCTTGGACCCACAGGGGGCGGTTAGAATGAACACTGAAGCTTTCTTT. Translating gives CASSLDPQGAVRMNTEAFF.